This T cell receptor beta chain was sequenced during a study of lymphopenia after photon versus proton radiotherapy. Findings and limits, study-wide: In patients who died, overall survival fell as post-nadir TCR diversity dropped more. After the lymphocyte nadir, photon-treated repertoires showed oligoclonal expansion, especially of CD8+ Temra cells. Photon-treated patients lost naive T cells and TCR diversity; proton-treated stayed stable. Only patients who died were analyzed for survival; proton advantage is unproven.

Turning to this clone: Its antigen is unidentified.

Trimming took off 5 bases at V and 7 bases at J, with 15 bases between the two ends. Germline CDR1 SGHTA, CDR2 FQGTGA. The CDR3 length is 14 residues. Method: immunoSEQ multiplex PCR; TCRdb's copy keeps in-frame clones and lacks some. The top ten clones hold 2% to 2.5% of a sample with 70,000 or so clones, about nine tenths of them seen once. This chain uses TRBV7-3 with TRBJ2-1, with D uncertain. This TCR came from a woman in her 40s with cholangiocarcinoma. Sequencing was performed on peripheral blood, taken from a patient treated with photon-based radiotherapy. The CDR3 sequence is CASSPETSSNEQFF. DNA of the CDR3: TGTGCCAGCAGCCCCGAGACCAGCTCGAATGAGCAGTTCTTC. Full variable domain (outside the CDR3, taken from reference TRBV7-3 and TRBJ2-1): GAGVSQTPSNKVTEKGKYVELRCDPISGHTALYWYRQSLGQGPEFLIYFQGTGAADDSGLPNDRFFAVRPEGSVSTLKIQRTERGDSAVYLCASSPETSSNEQFFGPGTRLTVL.